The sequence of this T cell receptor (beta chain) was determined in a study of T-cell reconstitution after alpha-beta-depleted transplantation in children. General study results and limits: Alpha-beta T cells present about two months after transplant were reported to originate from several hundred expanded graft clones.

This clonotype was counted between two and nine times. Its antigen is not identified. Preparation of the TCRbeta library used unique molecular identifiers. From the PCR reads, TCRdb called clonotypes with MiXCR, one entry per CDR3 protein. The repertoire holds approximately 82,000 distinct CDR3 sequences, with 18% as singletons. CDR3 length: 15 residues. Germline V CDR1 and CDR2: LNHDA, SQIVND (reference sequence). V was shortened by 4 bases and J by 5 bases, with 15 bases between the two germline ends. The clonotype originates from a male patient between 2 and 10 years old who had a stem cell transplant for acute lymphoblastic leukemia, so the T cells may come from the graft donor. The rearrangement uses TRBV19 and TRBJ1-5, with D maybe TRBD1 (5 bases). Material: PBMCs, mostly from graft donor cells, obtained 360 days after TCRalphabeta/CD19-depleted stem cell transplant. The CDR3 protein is CASSTGWGIDQPQHF. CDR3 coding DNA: TGTGCCAGTAGTACAGGGTGGGGGATCGATCAGCCCCAGCATTTT.